The 30 T cell receptor beta chains below were found in one sample sequenced in a study of T cell responses to AZD1222 COVID-19 vaccine. Assay used: immunoSEQ multiplex PCR; TCRdb lists only in-frame clones, some missing. The table shows roughly 120,000 clones, with around 90% occurring only once. Sequencing used peripheral blood, obtained on day 0 of MenACWY control vaccination. Receptors originate from an adult in good health.

The V and J genes are TRBV9 and TRBJ2-5; D is possibly TRBD1 (5 bases). CDR1 and CDR2 (germline): SGDLS, YYNGEE. This CDR3 has 13 residues. Between the trimmed V and J ends, which lost 4 bases and 7 bases, there was a span of 14 bases. The CDR3 reads CASSPPNTGTQYF. CDR3 bases: TGTGCCAGCAGCCCCCCCAATACAGGGACCCAGTACTTC.

The chain employs TRBV28 and TRBJ2-7; 7 nucleotides match TRBD1. After removal of 1 base from V and 1 base from J, the junction contained 7 bases not matched to a gene. There are 16 residues in the CDR3. Germline CDR1 is MDHEN and CDR2 is SYDVKM. For the CDR3, the DNA is TGTGCCAGCAGTTTATTGGGGACAGACATTTCCTACGAGCAGTACTTC. Translating it yields CASSLLGTDISYEQYF.

V is TRBV7-3 and J is TRBJ2-1; TRBD2 is a possible D gene (6 bases). The CDR3 has 15 amino acids. CDR1 SGHTA and CDR2 FQGTGA come from the germline V gene. V dropped 0 bases and J dropped 5 bases, with 11 bases sitting between them. The DNA for the CDR3 is TGTGCCAGCAGCTTAACTCCGGGGGAGAACAATGAGCAGTTCTTC. Its translation is CASSLTPGENNEQFF.

The genes are TRBV30 and TRBJ1-2; D gene ambiguous. This CDR3 contains 13 residues. V dropped 1 base and J dropped 0 bases, with 6 bases sitting between them. Germline loops: CDR1 GTSNPN, CDR2 SVGIG (reference sequence). The CDR3 DNA sequence: TGTGCCTGGAGTGCGGGAGCTAACTATGGCTACACCTTC. Translated, it gives CAWSAGANYGYTF.

The chain is built from TRBV6-5 and TRBJ1-5, with TRBD1 matching 8 bases. Germline trimming cut 4 bases from V and 2 bases from J; bases unmatched to any gene: 4. The CDR3 length is 15 residues. Germline V lookup: CDR1 MNHEY, CDR2 SVGAGI. DNA of the CDR3: TGTGCCAGCAGTTCGGACAGGGCCGGCAATCAGCCCCAGCATTTT. It yields the protein CASSSDRAGNQPQHF.

The chain couples TRBV19 to TRBJ1-2; no definite D call. V was trimmed by 3 bases and J by 2 bases, leaving 13 bases between them. Per the germline V gene, CDR1 is LNHDA and CDR2 is SQIVND (reference sequence). The length of the CDR3 is 15 residues. CDR3 amino acids: CASSIPAGGNYGYTF. The CDR3 DNA follows: TGTGCCAGTAGTATCCCCGCGGGCGGAAACTATGGCTACACCTTC. Filled out from reference TRBV19 and TRBJ1-2, the complete variable domain reads DGGITQSPKYLFRKEGQNVTLSCEQNLNHDAMYWYRQDPGQGLRLIYYSQIVNDFQKGDIAEGYSVSREKKESFPLTVTSAQKNPTAFYLCASSIPAGGNYGYTFGSGTRLTVV.

This clone was detected a few times. The J gene is TRBJ2-3, the V gene TRBV18; D call uncertain. V was cut by 0 bases and J by 0 bases, with 10 bases left in between. The CDR3 loop spans 16 amino acids. CDR1 is KGHSH, CDR2 LQKENI, per germline. CDR3 bases: TGTGCCAGCTCACCACCGTTGGGTACTAGCACAGATACGCAGTATTTT. Amino acid sequence: CASSPPLGTSTDTQYF.

The chain employs TRBV19 and TRBJ1-1, with 12 bases fitting TRBD1. The CDR3 is 13 amino acids. From germline, CDR1 is LNHDA and CDR2 SQIVND (reference sequence). Trimming cost V 6 bases and J 4 bases; bases outside gene matches: 0. CDR3 DNA: TGTGCCAGTAGGGGACAGGGGGCCACTGAAGCTTTCTTT. Encoded protein: CASRGQGATEAFF.

This rearrangement joins TRBV9 to TRBJ2-1; TRBD2 aligns across 8 bases. The CDR3 has 15 amino acids. The germline gives CDR1 SGDLS, CDR2 YYNGEE. V shed 5 bases, J shed 8 bases, and the junction held 12 bases outside the gene matches. The CDR3, as DNA: TGTGCCAGCAGAGAAGAAGCGGGGGAGGCTTATGAGCAGTTCTTC. Translating gives CASREEAGEAYEQFF.

V is TRBV11-2 and J is TRBJ1-1; D call uncertain. CDR1 is SGHAT, CDR2 FQNNGV, per germline. The germline V and J ends were trimmed by 5 bases and 4 bases, with 17 bases remaining between them. This CDR3 region has 15 residues. The CDR3 region is CASSRSGGRVTEAFF. CDR3 DNA sequence: TGTGCCAGCAGCAGAAGTGGAGGACGGGTCACTGAAGCTTTCTTT.

Here the CDR3 reads CASSEGGSVYNEQFF. DNA for the CDR3: TGTGCCAGTAGTGAAGGCGGGAGTGTCTACAATGAGCAGTTCTTC. The rearrangement joins TRBV19 to TRBJ2-1, with TRBD2 matching over 7 bases. Germline V gene sequence: CDR1 LNHDA, CDR2 SQIVND (reference sequence). The length of the CDR3 is 15 residues. Trimming took 5 bases from V and 3 from J; bases not matched to a gene: 7.

The chain recombines TRBV25-1 with TRBJ1-6, with 9 bases fitting TRBD1. The V and J ends lost 8 bases and 10 bases, in that order; junction bases with no gene match: 9. The CDR3 runs 14 residues. The germline V gene encodes CDR1 MGHDK and CDR2 SYGVNS. CDR3 coding DNA: TGTGCCAGCGGGGAGGACAGGGGTTACTCACCCCTCCACTTT. It translates to CASGEDRGYSPLHF.

The gene calls are TRBV2 and TRBJ2-5; TRBD1 matches 11 bases. Germline-derived CDR1 and CDR2 are SNHLY and FYNNEI. Losses at the gene ends were 8 bases for V and 1 base for J; bases not matched to a gene: 6. CDR3 length: 15 amino acids. The chain's CDR3 is CASRDGTGGQETQYF. CDR3 in DNA: TGTGCCAGCCGAGACGGGACAGGGGGCCAAGAGACCCAGTACTTC.

The chain combines TRBV7-2 with TRBJ1-1; D gene ambiguous. The germline CDR1 and CDR2 sequences are SGHTA and FQGNSA. Between the trimmed V and J ends, which lost 4 bases and 6 bases, there was a span of 12 bases. CDR3 length: 13 residues. The CDR3 sequence is CASSSRQLPEAFF. The CDR3 DNA sequence: TGTGCCAGCAGCTCGCGACAACTCCCTGAAGCTTTCTTT.

The V call is TRBV6-5, the J call TRBJ2-1, with D tentatively TRBD2 (6 bases). V was clipped by 4 bases and J by 4 bases, with 11 bases between them. The CDR3 has 14 amino acids. Germline V lookup: CDR1 MNHEY, CDR2 SVGAGI. CDR3 nucleotides: TGTGCCAGCAGTTTGAGCGGGCCGTACAATGAGCAGTTCTTC. It codes for CASSLSGPYNEQFF.

The V and J genes are TRBV4-1 and TRBJ2-5; no definite D call. Germline values: CDR1 MGHRA, CDR2 YSYEKL. This CDR3 is 16 amino acids long. V was clipped by 0 bases and J by 7 bases, with 18 bases between them. The CDR3 DNA sequence: TGCGCCAGCAGCCAAGAGATTTCAGGTGGCGTGGGGACCCAGTACTTC. Translated, it gives CASSQEISGGVGTQYF.

The chain's CDR3 is CASSPQGATNEKLFF. For the CDR3, the DNA is TGCGCCAGCAGCCCCCAGGGGGCAACTAATGAAAAACTGTTTTTT. The chain carries TRBV5-1 and TRBJ1-4; 7 nucleotides match TRBD1. The CDR3 is 15 residues long. CDR1 is SGHRS, CDR2 YFSETQ, per germline. Losses at the gene ends were 4 bases for V and 0 bases for J; bases not matched to a gene: 3.

V is TRBV3-1 (or the pseudogene TRBV3-2) and J is TRBJ1-2; D not certain. The germline CDR1 and CDR2 sequences are LGHDT and YNNKEL (reference sequence). V was shortened by 1 base and J by 7 bases, with 16 bases between the two germline ends. The CDR3 runs 15 residues. DNA for the CDR3: TGTGCCAGCAGCCAAGGGTTGGAGGGCGATCGTGGCTACACCTTC. This translates into CASSQGLEGDRGYTF.

The chain employs TRBV6-2 or TRBV6-3 and TRBJ1-1; a weak D match, TRBD1 (6 bases). The germline gives CDR1 MNHEY, CDR2 SVGEGT. The CDR3 loop spans 14 amino acids. V lost 5 bases to trimming and J lost 5 bases, with 15 bases between them. In DNA form, the CDR3 reads TGTGCCAGCAGTCGGGCACAGGGATGGACTGAAGCTTTCTTT. This codes for CASSRAQGWTEAFF.

This chain joins TRBV28 and TRBJ2-3; D is tentatively TRBD1 or TRBD2 (5 bases each). The CDR3 has 17 residues. Per germline, CDR1 MDHEN and CDR2 SYDVKM. The V gene lost 5 bases and the J gene lost 2 bases, with 20 bases spanning the gap. The CDR3 spells CASSPPTTGGTTDTQYF. The DNA of the CDR3 is TGTGCCAGCAGTCCGCCGACCACTGGTGGGACCACAGATACGCAGTATTTT.

On this clone: An end of the junction differs from the germline gene, which may be a read error. The chain employs TRBV7-7 and TRBJ2-5; D is perhaps TRBD1 or TRBD2 (5 bases each). Germline-derived CDR1 and CDR2 are SSHAT and FNYEAQ (reference sequence). This CDR3 has 14 residues. The CDR3 sequence is CASSLEGSQETQYF. The CDR3 DNA reads as TGTGCTAGCAGCTTAGAGGGGAGTCAAGAGACCCAGTACTTC.

The chain links TRBV28 to TRBJ1-2; D remains unclear. The germline V gene encodes CDR1 MDHEN and CDR2 SYDVKM. V lost 6 bases and J lost 6, with 23 bases in between. The CDR3 has 16 amino acids. The CDR3 is CASRERWAGISDGYTF. CDR3 nucleotide sequence: TGTGCCAGCAGGGAGAGGTGGGCAGGCATCTCGGATGGCTACACCTTC.

The chain has TRBV20-1 and TRBJ1-6, with D hard to call. Trimming took 3 bases from V and 6 from J, leaving 15 bases between them. Germline CDR1 DFQATT, CDR2 SNEGSKA (reference sequence). This CDR3 has 15 amino acids. CDR3 DNA: TGCAGTGCTAGTTTCGCTGTTACTCCTAATTCACCCCTCCACTTT. Translation: CSASFAVTPNSPLHF.

The rearrangement uses TRBV18 and TRBJ1-3, with TRBD1 as a possible D gene (6 bases). The germline V gene has CDR1 KGHSH and CDR2 LQKENI. The CDR3 runs to 15 residues. Trimming stripped 3 bases from V and 0 bases from J, with 9 bases between. CDR3 protein: CASSPDRSSGNTIYF. As DNA, the CDR3 is TGTGCCAGCTCACCCGACAGGAGCTCTGGAAACACCATATATTTT.

J is TRBJ1-3 and V is TRBV6-6; D is perhaps TRBD1 (6 bases). Deletions cut 2 bases from V and 2 bases from J, with 13 bases between. In germline, CDR1 is MNHNY, CDR2 SVGAGI (reference sequence). The CDR3 is 16 residues long. The CDR3 loop reads CASSYAAGEPGNTIYF. DNA for the CDR3: TGTGCCAGCAGTTACGCGGCAGGGGAACCTGGAAACACCATATATTTT.

This clone was observed a single time. The chain recombines TRBV7-3 with TRBJ2-1, with D possibly matching TRBD2 (6 bases). Trimming removed 5 bases from V and 4 bases from J, with 15 bases in between. Germline V CDR1 and CDR2: SGHTA, FQGTGA. This CDR3 is built from 15 residues. The DNA of the CDR3 is TGTGCCAGCAGCCAAATAGCGGCAGATTACAATGAGCAGTTCTTC. Its translation: CASSQIAADYNEQFF.

This sequence joins TRBV30 and TRBJ1-3, with TRBD1 matching over 7 bases. The CDR3 contains 15 residues. CDR1 GTSNPN and CDR2 SVGIG come from the germline V gene (reference sequence). V was clipped by 3 bases and J by 0 bases; unmatched bases: 5. CDR3 coding DNA: TGTGCCTGGAGAAGGGACAGACTCTCTGGAAACACCATATATTTT. Amino acid sequence: CAWRRDRLSGNTIYF.

The chain has TRBV28 and TRBJ1-1, with TRBD1 matching over 8 bases. J gave up 1 base and V 4 bases, and 2 bases lay outside the gene matches. CDR1 is MDHEN, CDR2 SYDVKM, per germline. The CDR3 consists of 14 residues. The CDR3 region has the DNA TGTGCCAGCAGTTCCGGACAGGGGAACACTGAAGCTTTCTTT. This gives the protein CASSSGQGNTEAFF.

This chain connects TRBV9 to TRBJ1-3; D is perhaps TRBD1 (5 bases). This CDR3 has 14 residues. The germline V gene has CDR1 SGDLS and CDR2 YYNGEE. V was cut by 4 bases and J by 6 bases, with 14 bases left in between. Here the CDR3 DNA reads TGTGCCAGCAGCACCCAGGGTAACAAAAACACCATATATTTT. Its translation: CASSTQGNKNTIYF.

The chain links TRBV4-3 to TRBJ1-5; D may be TRBD1 (5 bases). V was shortened by 0 bases and J by 5 bases, with 11 bases between the two germline ends. Germline loops: CDR1 LGHNA, CDR2 YSLEER. CDR3 length: 15 amino acids. The CDR3 spells CASSQDIIGDQPQHF. The CDR3 region has the DNA TGCGCCAGCAGCCAAGATATTATAGGGGATCAGCCCCAGCATTTT.